This T cell receptor beta chain appears in the sequencing data of a study of cytomegalovirus exposure and HLA in healthy donors. General observations from the study: In a later analysis, a missense DCLRE1C variant was linked to TCR beta V- and J-gene trimming.

60 Vbeta and 13 Jbeta primers were used in PCR. The table came from immunoSEQ multiplex PCR; TCRdb's copy has only in-frame clones and leaves some out. The data hold approximately 190,000 clones, with 60% to 80% observed a single time. With regard to this clone: Its antigen remains unidentified.

The CDR3 runs to 14 residues. With 1 base removed from V and 6 bases from J, the gap between germline ends came to 11 bases. Germline V gene sequence: CDR1 SGHRS, CDR2 YFSETQ. The gene calls are TRBV5-1 and TRBJ2-1, with D maybe TRBD2 (5 bases). The specimen was PBMCs. This TCR came from a young woman in good health and CMV-seropositive. The DNA of the CDR3 is TGCGCCAGCAGCTTGATCGGACTTATCAATGAGCAGTTCTTC. Its translation is CASSLIGLINEQFF. The complete variable domain, with remaining parts taken from reference TRBV5-1 and TRBJ2-1, reads KAGVTQTPRYLIKTRGQQVTLSCSPISGHRSVSWYQQTPGQGLQFLFEYFSETQRNKGNFPGRFSGRQFSNSRSEMNVSTLELGDSALYLCASSLIGLINEQFFGPGTRLTVL.